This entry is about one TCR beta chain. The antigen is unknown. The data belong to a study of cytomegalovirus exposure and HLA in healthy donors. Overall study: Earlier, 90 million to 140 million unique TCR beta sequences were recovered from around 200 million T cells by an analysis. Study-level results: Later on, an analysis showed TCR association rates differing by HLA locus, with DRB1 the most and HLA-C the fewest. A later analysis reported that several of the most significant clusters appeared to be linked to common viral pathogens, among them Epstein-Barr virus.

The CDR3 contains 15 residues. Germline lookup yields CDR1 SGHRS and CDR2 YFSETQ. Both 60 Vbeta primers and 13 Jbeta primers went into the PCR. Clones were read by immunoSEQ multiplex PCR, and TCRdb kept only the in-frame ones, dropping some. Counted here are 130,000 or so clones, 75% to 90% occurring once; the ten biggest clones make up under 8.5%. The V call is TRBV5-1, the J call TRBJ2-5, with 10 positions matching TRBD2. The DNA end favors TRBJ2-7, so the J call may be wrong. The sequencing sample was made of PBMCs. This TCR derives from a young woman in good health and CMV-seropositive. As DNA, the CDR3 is TGCGCCAGCAGCTGGGGACTAGCGCAATCCTACGAGCAGTACTTC. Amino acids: CASSWGLAQSYEQYF.